This T cell receptor beta chain is from a study of post-analysis software for immune sequencing data (dated by TCRdb to about 2015). Regarding the study in general: Relapsing-remitting, secondary progressive and progressive-relapsing multiple sclerosis were recorded as disease courses, and subtype annotation was lacking for some patients. Patient repertoires were compared against roughly 12 previously published healthy control repertoires from donors aged roughly 6 to 28 years. A subset of samples was prepared in parallel using single-end sample barcoding, then pooled and co-amplified after Illumina adapter ligation. Broad study findings and their caveats: The multiple sclerosis patient group was slightly younger than the control group. Normalized Chao1 diversity was significantly lower in multiple sclerosis patients than controls, suggesting substantial peripheral T-cell clonal expansion. Direct clustering with F measure revealed strong co-clustering of samples prepared in the same batch, which led to a batch-effect correction.

This clonotype turned up a few times. There is no known antigen for this receptor. No base qualities exist here, and no much larger clone lies one base off it. The library was produced with PCR. Sequencer: Illumina HiSeq 2500. To reduce PCR and sequencing biases, unique molecular identifiers were built into the TCR beta cDNA libraries. Per 1 to 10 million input T cells, approximately 500,000 cDNA molecules were obtained, such that each molecule approximated one T cell. The patient libraries were prepared and sequenced with the same protocol used for the earlier healthy control dataset. Samples belonging to the same batch were prepared together, multiplexed and sequenced on a shared HiSeq lane. Concerning the study's data processing: Raw barcoded reads were processed with MIGEC, and single-read molecular identifier groups were discarded before consensus assembly and CDR3 extraction. Clonotype tables were post-analysed with VDJtools, and diversity was normalized by down-sampling all datasets to the smallest sample size. Repertoire overlap clustering matched CDR3 amino acid but not nucleotide sequences to correct batch-related cross-sample contamination. TCRdb passed the public sequencing reads through fastp at Q25 and MiXCR, retaining productive beta sequences. Merged by CDR3 protein, the rows form single entries marked with the most common genes and DNA. The V and J calls and clone size are TCRdb's, not the authors'. The sample contains about 820,000 distinct CDR3 sequences, around 50% of them found a single time. The ten largest clones represent approximately 4.5% of the sample.

To demonstrate the VDJtools post-analysis software, the study profiled TCR beta repertoires from the peripheral blood of about a dozen young patients with multiple sclerosis. The patients with multiple sclerosis were children and adolescents between 6 and 15 years of age. This TCR was sampled from a girl under 18 with multiple sclerosis. The specimen sequenced was blood.

The nucleotides are TGTGCCATCAGTGAGTCGAAGGGGACCGATACGCAGTATTTT. This gives the protein CAISESKGTDTQYF. Rearrangement joined TRBV10-3 to TRBJ2-3; the D gene is tentatively TRBD1 or TRBD2, each matching 5 bases. The junction carries 10 bases between V and J, which are trimmed by 0 bases and 6 bases respectively. There are 14 amino acids in the CDR3, from cysteine to phenylalanine inclusive. The DNA shown is the 42-base CDR3, in frame from base 1. Looking up the germline V gene yields CDR1 ENHRY and CDR2 SYGVKD.